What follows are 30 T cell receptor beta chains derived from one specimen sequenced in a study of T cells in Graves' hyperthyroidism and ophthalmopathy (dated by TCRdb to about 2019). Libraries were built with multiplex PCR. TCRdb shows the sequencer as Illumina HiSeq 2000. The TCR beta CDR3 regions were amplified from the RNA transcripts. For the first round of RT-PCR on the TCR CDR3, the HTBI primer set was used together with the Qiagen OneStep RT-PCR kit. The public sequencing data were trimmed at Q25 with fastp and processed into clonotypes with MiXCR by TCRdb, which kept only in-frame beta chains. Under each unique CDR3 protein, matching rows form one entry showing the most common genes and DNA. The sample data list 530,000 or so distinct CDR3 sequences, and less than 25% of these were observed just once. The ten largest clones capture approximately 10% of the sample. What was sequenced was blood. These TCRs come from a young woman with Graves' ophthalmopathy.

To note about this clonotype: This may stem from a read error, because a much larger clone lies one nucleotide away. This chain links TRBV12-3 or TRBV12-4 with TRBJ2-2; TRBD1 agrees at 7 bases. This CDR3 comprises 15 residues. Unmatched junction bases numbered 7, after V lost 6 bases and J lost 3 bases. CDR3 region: CASSQKTGHTGELFF. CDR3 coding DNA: TGTGCCAGCAGCCAGAAGACAGGGCACACCGGGGAGCTGTTTTTT.

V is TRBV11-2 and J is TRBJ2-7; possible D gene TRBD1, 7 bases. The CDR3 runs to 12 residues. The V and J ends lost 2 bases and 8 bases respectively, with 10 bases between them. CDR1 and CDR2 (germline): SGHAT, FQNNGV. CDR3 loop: CASSLQGGKQYF. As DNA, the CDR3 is TGTGCCAGCAGCTTACAGGGGGGAAAGCAGTACTTC.

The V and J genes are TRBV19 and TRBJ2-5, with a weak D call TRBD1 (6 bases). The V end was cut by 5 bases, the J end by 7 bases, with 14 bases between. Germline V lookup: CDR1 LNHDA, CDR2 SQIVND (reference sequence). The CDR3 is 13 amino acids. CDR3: CASSSLDSPTQYF. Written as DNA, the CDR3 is TGTGCCAGTAGTTCCCTGGACAGTCCGACCCAGTACTTC.

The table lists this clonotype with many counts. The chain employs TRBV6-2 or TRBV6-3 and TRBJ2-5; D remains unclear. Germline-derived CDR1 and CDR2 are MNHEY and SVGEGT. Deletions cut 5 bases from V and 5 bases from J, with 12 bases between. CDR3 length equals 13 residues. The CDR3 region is CASSRRISETQYF. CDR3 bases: TGTGCCAGCAGTCGCAGAATTTCCGAGACCCAGTACTTC.

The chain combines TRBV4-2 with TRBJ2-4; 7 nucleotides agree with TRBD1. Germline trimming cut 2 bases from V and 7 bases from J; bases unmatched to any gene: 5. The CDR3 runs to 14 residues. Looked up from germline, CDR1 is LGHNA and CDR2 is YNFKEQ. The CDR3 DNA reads TGTGCCAGCAGCCAACAAGACAGGGCTAACATTCAGTACTTC. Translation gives CASSQQDRANIQYF.

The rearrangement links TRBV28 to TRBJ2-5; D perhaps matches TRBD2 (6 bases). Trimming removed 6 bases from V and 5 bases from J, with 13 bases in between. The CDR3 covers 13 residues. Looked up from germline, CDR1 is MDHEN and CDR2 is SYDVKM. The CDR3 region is CASRIAVWETQYF. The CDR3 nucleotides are TGTGCCAGCAGGATAGCGGTCTGGGAGACCCAGTACTTC.

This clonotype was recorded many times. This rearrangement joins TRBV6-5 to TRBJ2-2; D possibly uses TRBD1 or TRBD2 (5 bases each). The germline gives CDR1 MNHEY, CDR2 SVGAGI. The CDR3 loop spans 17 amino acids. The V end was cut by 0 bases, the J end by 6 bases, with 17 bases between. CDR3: CASSYSSGTGQPGELFF. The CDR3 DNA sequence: TGTGCCAGCAGTTACTCTTCCGGGACCGGTCAACCCGGGGAGCTGTTTTTT.

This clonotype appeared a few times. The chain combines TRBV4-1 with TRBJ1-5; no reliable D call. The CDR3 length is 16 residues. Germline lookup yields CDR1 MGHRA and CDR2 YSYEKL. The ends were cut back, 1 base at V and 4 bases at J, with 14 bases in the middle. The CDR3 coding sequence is TGCGCCAGCAGCCAAGTTCCTAATGAGTGGAATCAGCCCCAGCATTTT. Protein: CASSQVPNEWNQPQHF.

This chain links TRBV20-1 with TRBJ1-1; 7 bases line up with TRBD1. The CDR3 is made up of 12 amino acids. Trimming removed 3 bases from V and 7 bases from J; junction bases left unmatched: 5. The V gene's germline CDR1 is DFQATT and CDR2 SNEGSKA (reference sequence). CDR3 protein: CSARAGQDEAFF. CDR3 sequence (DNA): TGCAGTGCTAGGGCAGGACAGGATGAAGCTTTCTTT.

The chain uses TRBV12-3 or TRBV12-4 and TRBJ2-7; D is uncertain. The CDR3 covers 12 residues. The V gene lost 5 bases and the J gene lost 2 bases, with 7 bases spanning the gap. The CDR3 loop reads CASSMTPYEQYF. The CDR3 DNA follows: TGTGCCAGCAGTATGACCCCCTACGAGCAGTACTTC.

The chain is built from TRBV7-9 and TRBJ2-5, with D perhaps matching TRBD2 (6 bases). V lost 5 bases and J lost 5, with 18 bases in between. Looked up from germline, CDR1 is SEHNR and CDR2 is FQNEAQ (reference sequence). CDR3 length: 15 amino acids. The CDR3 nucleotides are TGTGCCAGCAGCCCGAGAGTCGGGGCGGGGGAGACCCAGTACTTC. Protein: CASSPRVGAGETQYF.

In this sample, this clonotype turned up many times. CDR3 region: CASSVGTNYGYTF. DNA of the CDR3: TGTGCCAGCAGCGTAGGGACAAACTATGGCTACACCTTC. The rearrangement links TRBV9 to TRBJ1-2, with D possibly matching TRBD1 (5 bases). The V gene's germline CDR1 is SGDLS and CDR2 YYNGEE. With 0 bases removed from V and 2 bases from J, the gap between germline ends came to 5 bases. This CDR3 has 13 amino acids.

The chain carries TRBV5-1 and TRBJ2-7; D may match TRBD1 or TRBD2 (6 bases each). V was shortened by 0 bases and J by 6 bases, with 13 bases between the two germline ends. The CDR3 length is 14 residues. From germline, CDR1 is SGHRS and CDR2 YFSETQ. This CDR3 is CASSLVRGGGEQYF. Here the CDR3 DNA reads TGCGCCAGCAGCTTGGTCCGAGGGGGAGGCGAGCAGTACTTC. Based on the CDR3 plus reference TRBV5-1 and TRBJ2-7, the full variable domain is KAGVTQTPRYLIKTRGQQVTLSCSPISGHRSVSWYQQTPGQGLQFLFEYFSETQRNKGNFPGRFSGRQFSNSRSEMNVSTLELGDSALYLCASSLVRGGGEQYFGPGTRLTVT.

The CDR3 protein is CATRDPSGRGRRGTGELFF. In nucleotides, the CDR3 is TGTGCCACCAGAGACCCTAGCGGGAGAGGAAGAAGGGGCACCGGGGAGCTGTTTTTT. The gene calls are TRBV24-1 and TRBJ2-2; 10 bases agree with TRBD2. Germline V gene lookup returns CDR1 KGHDR and CDR2 SFDVKD. The CDR3 is made up of 19 amino acids. The V and J ends lost 7 bases and 4 bases, in that order; junction bases with no gene match: 17.

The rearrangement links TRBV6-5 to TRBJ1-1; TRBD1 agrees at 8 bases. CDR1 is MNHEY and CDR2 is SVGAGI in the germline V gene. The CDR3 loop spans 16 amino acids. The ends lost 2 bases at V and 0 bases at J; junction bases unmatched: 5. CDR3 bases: TGTGCCAGCAGTTACGGACAGGGCGAGATGAACACTGAAGCTTTCTTT. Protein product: CASSYGQGEMNTEAFF.

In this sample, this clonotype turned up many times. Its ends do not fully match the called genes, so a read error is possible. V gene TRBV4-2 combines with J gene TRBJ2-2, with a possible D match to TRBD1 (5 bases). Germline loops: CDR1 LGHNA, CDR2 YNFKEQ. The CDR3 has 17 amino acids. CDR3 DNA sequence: TGTGCCAGCAGGCAAGACAGACAAATAGCGAACACCGGGGAGCTGTTTTTT. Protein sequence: CASRQDRQIANTGELFF.

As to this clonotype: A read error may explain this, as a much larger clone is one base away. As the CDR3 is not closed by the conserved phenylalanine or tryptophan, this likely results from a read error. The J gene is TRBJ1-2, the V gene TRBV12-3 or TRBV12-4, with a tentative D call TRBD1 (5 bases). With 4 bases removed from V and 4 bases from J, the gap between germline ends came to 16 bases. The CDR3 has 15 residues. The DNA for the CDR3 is TGTGCCAGCAGTTCAGCCGGGACTGCCTTCTATGGCTACACCTTA. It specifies CASSSAGTAFYGYTL.

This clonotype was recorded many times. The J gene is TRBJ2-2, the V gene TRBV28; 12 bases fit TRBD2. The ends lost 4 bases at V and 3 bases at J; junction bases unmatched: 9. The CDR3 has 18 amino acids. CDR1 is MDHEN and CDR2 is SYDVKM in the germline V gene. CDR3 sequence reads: CASSSQLLAGGDTGELFF. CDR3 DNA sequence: TGTGCCAGCAGTTCGCAACTACTAGCGGGGGGAGACACCGGGGAGCTGTTTTTT.

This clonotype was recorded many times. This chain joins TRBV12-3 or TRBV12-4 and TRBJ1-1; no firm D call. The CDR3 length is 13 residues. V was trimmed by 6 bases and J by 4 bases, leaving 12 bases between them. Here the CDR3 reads CASRSASGTEAFF. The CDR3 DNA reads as TGTGCCAGCAGGTCAGCGTCGGGCACTGAAGCTTTCTTT.

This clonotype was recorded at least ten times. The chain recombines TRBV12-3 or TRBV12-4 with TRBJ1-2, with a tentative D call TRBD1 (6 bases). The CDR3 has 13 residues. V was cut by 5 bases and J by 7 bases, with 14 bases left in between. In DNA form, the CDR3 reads TGTGCCAGCAGTCAAACAGGGTTTCGTGGCTACACCTTC. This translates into CASSQTGFRGYTF.

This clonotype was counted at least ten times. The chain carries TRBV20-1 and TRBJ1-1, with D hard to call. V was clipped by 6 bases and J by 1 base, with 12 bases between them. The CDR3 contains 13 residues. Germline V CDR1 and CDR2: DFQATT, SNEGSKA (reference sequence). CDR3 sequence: CSAPDGTNTEAFF. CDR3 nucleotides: TGCAGTGCCCCGGACGGTACGAACACTGAAGCTTTCTTT.

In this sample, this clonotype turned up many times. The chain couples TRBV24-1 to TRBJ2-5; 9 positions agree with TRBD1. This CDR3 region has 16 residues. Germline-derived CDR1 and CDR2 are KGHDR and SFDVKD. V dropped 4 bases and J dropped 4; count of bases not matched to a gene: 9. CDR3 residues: CATSDSRQGVRETQYF. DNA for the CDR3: TGTGCCACCAGTGACTCGCGACAGGGGGTCCGAGAGACCCAGTACTTC.

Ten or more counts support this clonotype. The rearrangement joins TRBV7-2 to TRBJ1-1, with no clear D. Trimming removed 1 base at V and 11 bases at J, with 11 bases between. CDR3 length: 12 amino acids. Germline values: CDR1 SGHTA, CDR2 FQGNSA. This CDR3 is CASSLVWAEAFF. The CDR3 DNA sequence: TGTGCCAGCAGCTTAGTATGGGCGGAGGCTTTCTTT. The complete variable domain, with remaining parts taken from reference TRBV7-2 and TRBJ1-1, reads GAGVSQSPSNKVTEKGKDVELRCDPISGHTALYWYRQSLGQGLEFLIYFQGNSAPDKSGLPSDRFSAERTGGSVSTLTIQRTQQEDSAVYLCASSLVWAEAFFGQGTRLTVV.

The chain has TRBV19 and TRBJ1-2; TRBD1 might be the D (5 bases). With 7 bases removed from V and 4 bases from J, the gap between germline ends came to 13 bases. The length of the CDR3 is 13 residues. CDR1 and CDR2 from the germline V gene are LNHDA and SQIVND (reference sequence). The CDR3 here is CASTPQGTYGYTF. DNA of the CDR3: TGTGCCAGTACCCCGCAGGGCACCTATGGCTACACCTTC.

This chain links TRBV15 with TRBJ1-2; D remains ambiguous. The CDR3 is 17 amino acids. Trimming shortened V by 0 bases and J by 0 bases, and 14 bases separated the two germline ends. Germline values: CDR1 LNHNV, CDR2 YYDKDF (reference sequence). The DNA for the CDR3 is TGTGCCACCAGCAGAGATCGAAGCCCCGGTGCTAACTATGGCTACACCTTC. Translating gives CATSRDRSPGANYGYTF.

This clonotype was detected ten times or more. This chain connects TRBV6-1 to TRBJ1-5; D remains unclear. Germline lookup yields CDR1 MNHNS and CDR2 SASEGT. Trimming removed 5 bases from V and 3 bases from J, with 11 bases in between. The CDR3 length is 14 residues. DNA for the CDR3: TGTGCCAGCAGTCAGCAGTGGTACAATCAGCCCCAGCATTTT. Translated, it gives CASSQQWYNQPQHF.

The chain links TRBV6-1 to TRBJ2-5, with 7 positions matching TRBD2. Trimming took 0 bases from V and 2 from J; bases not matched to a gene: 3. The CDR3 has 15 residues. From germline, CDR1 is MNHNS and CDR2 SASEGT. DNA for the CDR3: TGTGCCAGCAGTGAAGCCCAAGCGGGACAAGAGACCCAGTACTTC. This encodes CASSEAQAGQETQYF.

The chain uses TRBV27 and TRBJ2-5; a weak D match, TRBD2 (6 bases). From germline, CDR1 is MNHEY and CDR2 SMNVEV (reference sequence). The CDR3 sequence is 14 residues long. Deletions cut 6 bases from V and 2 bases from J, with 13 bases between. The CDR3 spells CASSRTSNQETQYF. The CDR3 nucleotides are TGTGCCAGCAGCCGCACTAGCAATCAAGAGACCCAGTACTTC.

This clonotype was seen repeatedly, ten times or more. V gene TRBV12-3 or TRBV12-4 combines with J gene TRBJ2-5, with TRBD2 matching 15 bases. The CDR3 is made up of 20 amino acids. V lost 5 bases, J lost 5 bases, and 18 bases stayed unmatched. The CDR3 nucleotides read TGTGCCAGCAGTCAGATCCCTCCGGGACTAGCGGGGGGACTGGTGGAGACCCAGTACTTC. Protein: CASSQIPPGLAGGLVETQYF.

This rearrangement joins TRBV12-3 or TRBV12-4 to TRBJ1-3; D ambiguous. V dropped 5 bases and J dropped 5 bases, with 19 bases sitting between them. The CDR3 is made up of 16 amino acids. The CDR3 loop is CASSELPRPPRNTIYF. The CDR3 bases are TGTGCCAGCAGTGAACTACCACGGCCCCCGAGAAACACCATATATTTT.